This T cell receptor (beta chain) was profiled in a study (dated by TCRdb to the early 2010s). As for this clonotype: It lacks a known antigen. One base away there is no much larger clone; base qualities are not given.

TCRdb shows the sequencer as Illumina Genome Analyzer IIx. The public sequencing data were trimmed at Q25 with fastp and processed into clonotypes with MiXCR by TCRdb, which kept only in-frame beta chains. Rows matching on CDR3 protein sequence are summarized as one entry with the most common DNA and genes. In all, the sample holds nearly 15,000 distinct CDR3 sequences, and around 34% of those were seen once. Roughly 15% of the sample is held by the ten biggest clonotypes. The germline V gene (reference sequence) provides CDR1 DFQATT and CDR2 SNEGSKA. The CDR3, from cysteine to phenylalanine, totals 15 residues. Just CDR3 DNA is preserved here, 45 bases in frame from base 1. A distance of 19 bases separates the germline ends of V and J, which lose 7 bases and 1 base respectively.

The source of this sequence is a human donor. The V gene is TRBV20-1 and the J gene is TRBJ1-1; matching of 5 bases hints at TRBD1 as the D gene. Sequenced: blood. The CDR3 is CSGRTGTGKNTEAFF. The DNA sequence reads TGCAGTGGAAGAACCGGGACCGGGAAGAACACTGAAGCTTTCTTT.